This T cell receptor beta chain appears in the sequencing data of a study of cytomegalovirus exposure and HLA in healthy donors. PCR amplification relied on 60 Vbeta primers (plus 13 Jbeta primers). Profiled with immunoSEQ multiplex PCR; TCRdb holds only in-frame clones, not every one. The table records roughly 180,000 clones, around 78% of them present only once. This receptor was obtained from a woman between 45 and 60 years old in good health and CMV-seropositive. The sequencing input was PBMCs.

CDR3 sequence: CASSHRDSSYEQYF. CDR3 nucleotide sequence: TGTGCCAGCAGTCATAGGGACAGCTCCTACGAGCAGTACTTC. The V and J genes are TRBV7-9 and TRBJ2-7, with TRBD1 identical over 7 bases. V dropped 6 bases and J dropped 0; count of bases not matched to a gene: 5. Germline assignment: CDR1 SEHNR and CDR2 FQNEAQ (reference sequence). This CDR3 has 14 residues. The entire variable domain, with the rest obtained from reference TRBV7-9 and TRBJ2-7, is as follows: DTGVSQNPRHKITKRGQNVTFRCDPISEHNRLYWYRQTLGQGPEFLTYFQNEAQLEKSRLLSDRFSAERPKGSFSTLEIQRTEQGDSAMYLCASSHRDSSYEQYFGPGTRLTVT.